Following are 10 T cell receptor beta chains from one sample sequenced in a study of beta chain features in type 1 diabetes. General observations from the study: Moderately but significantly shorter TCRB CDR3s were found in Type 1 diabetes patients in all four CD4+ subsets.

Their antigens remain unidentified. Reverse transcribing all isolated RNA meant expressed TCRB transcripts were sequenced. The assay was immunoSEQ multiplex PCR, and TCRdb's table has in-frame clones only and misses some. There are 150,000 to 200,000 clones in the sample; more than 60% occur only once, and under 0.1% lies in the top ten. The sample consisted of naive CD4+ T cells from blood. The source of these receptors is a man younger than 40 with type 1 diabetes.

The chain recombines TRBV29-1 with TRBJ1-2; 7 bases agree with TRBD1. Germline CDR1 and CDR2: SQVTM and ANQGSEA. The CDR3 runs 14 residues. Trimming took 2 bases from V and 4 from J; bases not matched to a gene: 7. This CDR3 is CSVEPGQPRYGYTF. The CDR3 DNA is TGCAGCGTTGAACCGGGACAGCCCCGCTATGGCTACACCTTC. Together with reference TRBV29-1 and TRBJ1-2, the CDR3 gives the full variable domain: SAVISQKPSRDICQRGTSLTIQCQVDSQVTMMFWYRQQPGQSLTLIATANQGSEATYESGFVIDKFPISRPNLTFSTLTVSNMSPEDSSIYLCSVEPGQPRYGYTFGSGTRLTVV.

The chain combines TRBV13 with TRBJ2-2; D gene uncertain. Germline CDR1 reads PRHDT; CDR2 reads FYEKMQ (reference sequence). With 0 bases removed from V and 5 bases from J, the gap between germline ends came to 13 bases. There are 16 residues in the CDR3. CDR3 sequence (DNA): TGTGCCAGCAGCTTAGGCCGTCTTGTGGGAACCGGGGAGCTGTTTTTT. Its translation is CASSLGRLVGTGELFF.

Note on this clone: The CDR3 end shows no conserved phenylalanine or tryptophan, and so a read error is likely. Because the CDR3's place on the DNA is in doubt, the DNA is left out and the CDR3 is given as listed by TCRdb. Here the CDR3 reads CSVEDGQGS. J is TRBJ1-1 and V is TRBV29-1; the table gives TRBD1 as D, unverified against the DNA. CDR1 is SQVTM and CDR2 is ANQGSEA in the germline V gene. The CDR3 is made up of 9 amino acids, end residues included.

The chain carries TRBV29-1 and TRBJ1-2, with 7 bases aligning to TRBD1. This CDR3 has 15 residues. V was pared by 2 bases and J by 7 bases, with 13 bases of the junction left unmatched. The germline V gene encodes CDR1 SQVTM and CDR2 ANQGSEA. For the CDR3, the DNA is TGCAGCGTTGAAAGGGACAGAGCCTTTCGGAGTGGCTACACCTTC. As protein: CSVERDRAFRSGYTF.

This chain joins TRBV29-1 and TRBJ1-2; 8 bases line up with TRBD1. Germline V gene lookup returns CDR1 SQVTM and CDR2 ANQGSEA. This CDR3 comprises 14 residues. Trimming at V came to 6 bases and at J to 3 bases, leaving 9 bases not matched to a gene. The CDR3 DNA is TGCAGCGTATCCCAATTGACAGGGGACTATGGCTACACCTTC. It codes for CSVSQLTGDYGYTF.

This rearrangement joins TRBV4-1 to TRBJ2-7; D is unresolved. The length of the CDR3 is 15 residues. In germline, CDR1 is MGHRA, CDR2 YSYEKL. The ends were cut back, 0 bases at V and 6 bases at J, with 15 bases in the middle. CDR3 sequence (DNA): TGCGCCAGCAGCCAAGATCCTTCGGGCCTGAGCGAGCAGTACTTC. Its translation is CASSQDPSGLSEQYF.

CDR3 nucleotides: TGTGCCTGGAGTGTACAGGTTCATACGCAGTATTTT. Amino acid sequence: CAWSVQVHTQYF. This chain links TRBV30 with TRBJ2-3, with D tentatively TRBD1 (5 bases). V gave up 0 bases and J gave up 7 bases, with 8 bases separating them. Germline-derived CDR1 and CDR2 are GTSNPN and SVGIG (reference sequence). The CDR3 loop spans 12 amino acids.

The chain employs TRBV2 and TRBJ1-1; 7 bases agree with TRBD1. The CDR3 is 14 residues long. Looked up from germline, CDR1 is SNHLY and CDR2 is FYNNEI. With V trimmed by 5 bases and J by 0 bases, 3 bases remained unmatched. CDR3 sequence reads: CASSQGQLNTEAFF. The CDR3 DNA is TGTGCCAGCAGTCAGGGACAGCTGAACACTGAAGCTTTCTTT.

In the case of this clone: The sample carries other DNA sequences with the same CDR3. This sequence joins TRBV29-1 and TRBJ2-7; 7 bases fit TRBD1. The CDR3 runs to 13 residues. Germline CDR1 and CDR2: SQVTM and ANQGSEA. V gave up 5 bases and J gave up 6 bases; unmatched junction bases: 10. CDR3 region: CSVRGQGPLEQYF. The CDR3 bases are TGCAGCGTTAGGGGGCAGGGCCCTCTCGAGCAGTACTTC.

The chain recombines TRBV29-1 with TRBJ2-1, with TRBD2 matching over 12 bases. The V gene's germline CDR1 is SQVTM and CDR2 ANQGSEA. The junction had 7 bases not matched to a gene; V was cut back by 7 bases and J by 0 bases. The CDR3 runs to 16 residues. CDR3 region: CSGTTSGGSSYNEQFF. DNA for the CDR3: TGCAGCGGAACTACTAGCGGGGGGAGCTCCTACAATGAGCAGTTCTTC.